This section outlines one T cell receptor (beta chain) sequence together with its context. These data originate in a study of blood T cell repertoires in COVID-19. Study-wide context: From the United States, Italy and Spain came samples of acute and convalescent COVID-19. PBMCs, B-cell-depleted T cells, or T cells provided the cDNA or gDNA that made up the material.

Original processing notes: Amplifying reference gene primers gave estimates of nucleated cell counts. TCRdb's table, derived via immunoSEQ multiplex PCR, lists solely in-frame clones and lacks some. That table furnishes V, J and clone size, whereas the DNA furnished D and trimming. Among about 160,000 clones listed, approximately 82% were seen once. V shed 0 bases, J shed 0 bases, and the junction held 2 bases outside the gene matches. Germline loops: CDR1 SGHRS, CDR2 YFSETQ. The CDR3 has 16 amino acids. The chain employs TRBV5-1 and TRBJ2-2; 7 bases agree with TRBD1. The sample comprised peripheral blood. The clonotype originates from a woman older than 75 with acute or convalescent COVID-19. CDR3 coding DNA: TGCGCCAGCAGCTTGGAGGGACAGACGAACACCGGGGAGCTGTTTTTT. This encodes CASSLEGQTNTGELFF.